The 5 T cell receptor beta chains listed next were all sequenced from one sample in a study of OX40 agonist ivuxolimab in advanced cancers. Assay: immunoSEQ multiplex PCR; the TCRdb copy retains only in-frame clones and omits some. The data contain about 70,000 clones, approximately 89% of them singletons. The source material was CD4+ or CD8+ T cells sorted from blood, sampled in a trial of the OX40 agonist ivuxolimab. The receptor set was obtained from an adult with an advanced solid tumor such as melanoma, head and neck, liver or kidney cancer.

This clone was counted once. V usage is TRBV4-1 and J usage is TRBJ2-6, with 8 bases that match TRBD1. This CDR3 contains 18 residues. Germline V gene lookup returns CDR1 MGHRA and CDR2 YSYEKL. Losses at the gene ends were 0 bases for V and 2 bases for J; bases not matched to a gene: 6. The DNA for the CDR3 is TGCGCCAGCAGCCAAGATCCAGGGGGCGGGCCTGGGGCCAACGTCCTGACTTTC. Amino acids: CASSQDPGGGPGANVLTF.

The chain uses TRBV5-4 and TRBJ1-2; D ambiguous. The germline CDR1 and CDR2 sequences are SGHNT and YYREEE (reference sequence). The CDR3 consists of 14 residues. V shed 1 base and J shed 4 bases, with 11 bases lying between them. CDR3 DNA sequence: TGTGCCAGCAGCTTGAGTCAGTCGGTCTATGGCTACACCTTC. This codes for CASSLSQSVYGYTF.

The rearrangement joins TRBV11-3 to TRBJ1-1, with D perhaps matching TRBD1 (6 bases). V lost 1 base and J 3 bases, leaving 15 bases between the germline ends. In germline, CDR1 is SGHNT, CDR2 YENEEA. CDR3 length: 16 residues. For the CDR3, the DNA is TGTGCCAGCAGCTTAGGACAGGCCGAACATGACACTGAAGCTTTCTTT. Translating gives CASSLGQAEHDTEAFF.

The rearrangement uses TRBV5-5 and TRBJ1-2; D is unclear. V was cut by 2 bases and J by 7 bases, with 9 bases left in between. Germline values: CDR1 SGHKS, CDR2 YYEKEE (reference sequence). The CDR3 totals 12 residues. The CDR3 loop is CASSFRGVGYTF. CDR3 coding DNA: TGTGCCAGCAGCTTCCGCGGGGTTGGCTACACCTTC.

This rearrangement joins TRBV4-1 to TRBJ1-6; a possible D gene is TRBD1 (5 bases). The CDR3 covers 16 residues. Germline V CDR1 and CDR2: MGHRA, YSYEKL. Trimming removed 4 bases from V and 9 bases from J, with 19 bases in between. DNA of the CDR3: TGCGCCAGCAGCCGCTCCTCCGGGACGGAATTTTCACCCCTCCACTTT. This sequence encodes CASSRSSGTEFSPLHF.